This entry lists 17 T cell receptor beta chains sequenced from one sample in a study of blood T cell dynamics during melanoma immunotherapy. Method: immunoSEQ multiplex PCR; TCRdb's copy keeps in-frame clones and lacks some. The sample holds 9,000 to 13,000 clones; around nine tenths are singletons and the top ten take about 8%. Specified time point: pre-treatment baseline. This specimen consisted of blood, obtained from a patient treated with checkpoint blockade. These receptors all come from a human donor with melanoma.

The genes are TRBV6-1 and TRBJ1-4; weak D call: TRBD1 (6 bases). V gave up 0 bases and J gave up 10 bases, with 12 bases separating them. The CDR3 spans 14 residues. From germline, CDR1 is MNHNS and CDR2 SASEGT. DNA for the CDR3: TGTGCCAGCAGTGAAGCGCTAATACAGGGAAAACTGTTTTTT. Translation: CASSEALIQGKLFF.

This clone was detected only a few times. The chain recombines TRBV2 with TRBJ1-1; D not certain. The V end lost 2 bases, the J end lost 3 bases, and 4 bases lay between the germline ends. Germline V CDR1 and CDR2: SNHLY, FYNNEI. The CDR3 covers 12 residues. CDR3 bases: TGTGCCAGCAGTGAACAAGACACTGAAGCTTTCTTT. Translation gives CASSEQDTEAFF.

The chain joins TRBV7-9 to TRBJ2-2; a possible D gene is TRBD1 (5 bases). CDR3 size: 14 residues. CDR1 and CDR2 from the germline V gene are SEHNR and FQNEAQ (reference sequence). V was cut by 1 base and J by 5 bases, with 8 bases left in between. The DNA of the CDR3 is TGTGCCAGCAGCTTAGGGCCAGGGACCGGGGAGCTGTTTTTT. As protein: CASSLGPGTGELFF.

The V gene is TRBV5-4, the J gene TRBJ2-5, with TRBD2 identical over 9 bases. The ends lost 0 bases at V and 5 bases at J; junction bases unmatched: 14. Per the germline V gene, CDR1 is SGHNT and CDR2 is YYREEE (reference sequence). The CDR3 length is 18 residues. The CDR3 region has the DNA TGTGCCAGCAGCTTGGGCGGAGGGGGACTAGCCCTGCGGGAGACCCAGTACTTC. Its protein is CASSLGGGGLALRETQYF.

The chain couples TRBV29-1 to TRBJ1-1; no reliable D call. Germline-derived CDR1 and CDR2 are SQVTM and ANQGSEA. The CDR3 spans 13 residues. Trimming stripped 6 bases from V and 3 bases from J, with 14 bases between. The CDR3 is CSVSEDKYTEAFF. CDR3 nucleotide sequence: TGCAGCGTAAGCGAGGATAAGTACACTGAAGCTTTCTTT.

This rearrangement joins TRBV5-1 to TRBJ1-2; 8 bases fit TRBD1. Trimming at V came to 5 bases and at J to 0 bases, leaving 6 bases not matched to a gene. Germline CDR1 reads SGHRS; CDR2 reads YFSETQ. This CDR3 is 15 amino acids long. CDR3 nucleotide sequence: TGCGCCAGCAGAGAAACAGGGGGTTCTAACTATGGCTACACCTTC. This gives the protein CASRETGGSNYGYTF.

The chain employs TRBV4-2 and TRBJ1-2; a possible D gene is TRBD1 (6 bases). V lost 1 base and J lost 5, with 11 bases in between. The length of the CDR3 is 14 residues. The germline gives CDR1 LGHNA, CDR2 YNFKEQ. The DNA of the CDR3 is TGTGCCAGCAGCCAAGCGGGGGCAGGTTATGGCTACACCTTC. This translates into CASSQAGAGYGYTF.

Written as DNA, the CDR3 is TGTGCCAGCAGCGGGGGACAGGCGAACACTGAAGCTTTCTTT. This encodes CASSGGQANTEAFF. This chain connects TRBV7-9 to TRBJ1-1; TRBD1 aligns across 8 bases. Germline-derived CDR1 and CDR2 are SEHNR and FQNEAQ (reference sequence). V was clipped by 5 bases and J by 1 base; unmatched bases: 3. The CDR3 sequence is 14 residues long.

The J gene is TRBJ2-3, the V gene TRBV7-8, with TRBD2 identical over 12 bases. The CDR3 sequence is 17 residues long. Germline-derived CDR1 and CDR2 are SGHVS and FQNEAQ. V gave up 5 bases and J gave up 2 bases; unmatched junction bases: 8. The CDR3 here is CASSPRTSGTTTDTQYF. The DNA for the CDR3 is TGTGCCAGCAGCCCCAGGACTAGCGGGACCACCACAGATACGCAGTATTTT.

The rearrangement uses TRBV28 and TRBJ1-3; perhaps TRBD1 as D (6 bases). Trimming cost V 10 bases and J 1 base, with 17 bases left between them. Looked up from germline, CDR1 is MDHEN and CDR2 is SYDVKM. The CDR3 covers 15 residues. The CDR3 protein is CATWTAAISGNTIYF. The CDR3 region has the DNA TGTGCCACCTGGACAGCGGCCATATCTGGAAACACCATATATTTT.

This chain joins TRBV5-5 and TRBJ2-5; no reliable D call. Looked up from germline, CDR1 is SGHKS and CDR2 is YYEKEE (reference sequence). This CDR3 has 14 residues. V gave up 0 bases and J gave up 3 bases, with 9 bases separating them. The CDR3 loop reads CASSLGARKETQYF. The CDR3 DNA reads TGTGCCAGCAGCTTGGGGGCTAGGAAAGAGACCCAGTACTTC.

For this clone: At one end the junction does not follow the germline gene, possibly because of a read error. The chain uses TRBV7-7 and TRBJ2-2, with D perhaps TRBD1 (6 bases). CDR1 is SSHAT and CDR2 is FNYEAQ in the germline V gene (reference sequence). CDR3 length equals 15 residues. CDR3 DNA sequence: TGTGCTAGCAGCTTCTCTGGGGGCGCAAACGGGGAGCTGTTTTTT. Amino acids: CASSFSGGANGELFF. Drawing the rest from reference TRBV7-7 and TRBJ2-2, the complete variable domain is GAGVSQSPRYKVTKRGQDVTLRCDPISSHATLYWYQQALGQGPEFLTYFNYEAQPDKSGLPSDRFSAERPEGSISTLTIQRTEQRDSAMYRCASSFSGGANGELFFGEGSRLTVL.

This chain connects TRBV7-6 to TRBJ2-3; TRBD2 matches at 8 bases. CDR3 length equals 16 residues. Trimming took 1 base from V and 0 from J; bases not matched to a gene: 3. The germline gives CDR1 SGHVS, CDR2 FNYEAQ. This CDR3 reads CASSLVASGSTDTQYF. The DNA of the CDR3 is TGTGCCAGCAGCTTAGTTGCTAGCGGGAGCACAGATACGCAGTATTTT.

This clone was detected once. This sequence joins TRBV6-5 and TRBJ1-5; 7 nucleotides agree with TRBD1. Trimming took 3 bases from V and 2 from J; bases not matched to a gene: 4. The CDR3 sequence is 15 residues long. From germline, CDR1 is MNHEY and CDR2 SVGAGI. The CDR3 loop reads CASSYDRDGNQPQHF. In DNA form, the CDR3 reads TGTGCCAGCAGTTATGACAGGGACGGCAATCAGCCCCAGCATTTT.

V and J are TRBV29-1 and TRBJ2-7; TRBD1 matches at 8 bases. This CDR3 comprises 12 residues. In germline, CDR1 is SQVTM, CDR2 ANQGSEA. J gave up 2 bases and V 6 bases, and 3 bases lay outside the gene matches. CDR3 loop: CSVEDRAYEQYF. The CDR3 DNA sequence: TGCAGCGTAGAGGACAGGGCCTACGAGCAGTACTTC.

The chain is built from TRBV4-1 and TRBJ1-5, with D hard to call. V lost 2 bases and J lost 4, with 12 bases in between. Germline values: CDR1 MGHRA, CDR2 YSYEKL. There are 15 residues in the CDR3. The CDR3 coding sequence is TGCGCCAGCAGCCAATTACTAGCGACTAATCAGCCCCAGCATTTT. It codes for CASSQLLATNQPQHF.

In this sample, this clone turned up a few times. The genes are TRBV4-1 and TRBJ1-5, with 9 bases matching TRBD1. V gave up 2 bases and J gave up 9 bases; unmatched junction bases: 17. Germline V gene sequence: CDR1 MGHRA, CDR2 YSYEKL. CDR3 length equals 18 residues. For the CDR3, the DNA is TGCGCCAGCAGCCAACTTTTCAGCCGGGACAGGGCCCAGCGGCCCCAGCATTTT. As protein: CASSQLFSRDRAQRPQHF.